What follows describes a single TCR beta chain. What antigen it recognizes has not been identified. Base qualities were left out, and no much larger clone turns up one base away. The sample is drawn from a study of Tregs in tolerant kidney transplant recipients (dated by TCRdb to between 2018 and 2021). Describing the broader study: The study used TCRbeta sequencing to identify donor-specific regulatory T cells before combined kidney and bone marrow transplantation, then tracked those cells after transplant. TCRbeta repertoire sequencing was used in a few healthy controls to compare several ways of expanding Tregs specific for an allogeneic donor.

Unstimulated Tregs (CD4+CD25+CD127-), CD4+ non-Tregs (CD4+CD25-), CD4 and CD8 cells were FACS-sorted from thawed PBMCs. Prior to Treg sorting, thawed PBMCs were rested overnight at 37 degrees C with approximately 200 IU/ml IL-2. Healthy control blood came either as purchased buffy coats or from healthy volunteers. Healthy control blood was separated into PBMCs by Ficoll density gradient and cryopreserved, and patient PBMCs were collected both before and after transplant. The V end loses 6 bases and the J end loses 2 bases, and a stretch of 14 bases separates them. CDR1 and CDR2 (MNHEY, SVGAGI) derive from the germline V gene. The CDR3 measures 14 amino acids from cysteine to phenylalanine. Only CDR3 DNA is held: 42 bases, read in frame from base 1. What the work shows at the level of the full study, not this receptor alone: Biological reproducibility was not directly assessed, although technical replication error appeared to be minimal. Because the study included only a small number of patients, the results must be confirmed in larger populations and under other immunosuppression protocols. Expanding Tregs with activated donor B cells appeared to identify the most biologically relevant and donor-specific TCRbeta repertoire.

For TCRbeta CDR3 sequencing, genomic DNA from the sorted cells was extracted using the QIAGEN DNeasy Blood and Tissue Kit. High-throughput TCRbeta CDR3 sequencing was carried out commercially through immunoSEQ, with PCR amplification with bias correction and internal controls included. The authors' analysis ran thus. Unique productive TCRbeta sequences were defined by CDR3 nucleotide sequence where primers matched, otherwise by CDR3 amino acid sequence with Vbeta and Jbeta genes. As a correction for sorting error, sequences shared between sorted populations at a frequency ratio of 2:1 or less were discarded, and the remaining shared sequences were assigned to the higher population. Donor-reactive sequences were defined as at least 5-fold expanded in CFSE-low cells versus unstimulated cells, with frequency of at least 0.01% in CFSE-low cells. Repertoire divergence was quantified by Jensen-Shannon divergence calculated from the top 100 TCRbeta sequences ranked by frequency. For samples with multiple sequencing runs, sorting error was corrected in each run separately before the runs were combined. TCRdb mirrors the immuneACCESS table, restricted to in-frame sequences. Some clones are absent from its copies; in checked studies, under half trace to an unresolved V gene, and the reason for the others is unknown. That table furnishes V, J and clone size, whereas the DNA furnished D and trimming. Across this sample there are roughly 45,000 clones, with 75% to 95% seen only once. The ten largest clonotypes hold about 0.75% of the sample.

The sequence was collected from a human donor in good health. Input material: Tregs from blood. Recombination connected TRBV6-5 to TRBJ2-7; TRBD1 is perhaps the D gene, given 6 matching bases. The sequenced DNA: TGTGCCAGCAGCACAAGGGACACCACCTACGAGCAGTACTTC. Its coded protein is CASSTRDTTYEQYF.